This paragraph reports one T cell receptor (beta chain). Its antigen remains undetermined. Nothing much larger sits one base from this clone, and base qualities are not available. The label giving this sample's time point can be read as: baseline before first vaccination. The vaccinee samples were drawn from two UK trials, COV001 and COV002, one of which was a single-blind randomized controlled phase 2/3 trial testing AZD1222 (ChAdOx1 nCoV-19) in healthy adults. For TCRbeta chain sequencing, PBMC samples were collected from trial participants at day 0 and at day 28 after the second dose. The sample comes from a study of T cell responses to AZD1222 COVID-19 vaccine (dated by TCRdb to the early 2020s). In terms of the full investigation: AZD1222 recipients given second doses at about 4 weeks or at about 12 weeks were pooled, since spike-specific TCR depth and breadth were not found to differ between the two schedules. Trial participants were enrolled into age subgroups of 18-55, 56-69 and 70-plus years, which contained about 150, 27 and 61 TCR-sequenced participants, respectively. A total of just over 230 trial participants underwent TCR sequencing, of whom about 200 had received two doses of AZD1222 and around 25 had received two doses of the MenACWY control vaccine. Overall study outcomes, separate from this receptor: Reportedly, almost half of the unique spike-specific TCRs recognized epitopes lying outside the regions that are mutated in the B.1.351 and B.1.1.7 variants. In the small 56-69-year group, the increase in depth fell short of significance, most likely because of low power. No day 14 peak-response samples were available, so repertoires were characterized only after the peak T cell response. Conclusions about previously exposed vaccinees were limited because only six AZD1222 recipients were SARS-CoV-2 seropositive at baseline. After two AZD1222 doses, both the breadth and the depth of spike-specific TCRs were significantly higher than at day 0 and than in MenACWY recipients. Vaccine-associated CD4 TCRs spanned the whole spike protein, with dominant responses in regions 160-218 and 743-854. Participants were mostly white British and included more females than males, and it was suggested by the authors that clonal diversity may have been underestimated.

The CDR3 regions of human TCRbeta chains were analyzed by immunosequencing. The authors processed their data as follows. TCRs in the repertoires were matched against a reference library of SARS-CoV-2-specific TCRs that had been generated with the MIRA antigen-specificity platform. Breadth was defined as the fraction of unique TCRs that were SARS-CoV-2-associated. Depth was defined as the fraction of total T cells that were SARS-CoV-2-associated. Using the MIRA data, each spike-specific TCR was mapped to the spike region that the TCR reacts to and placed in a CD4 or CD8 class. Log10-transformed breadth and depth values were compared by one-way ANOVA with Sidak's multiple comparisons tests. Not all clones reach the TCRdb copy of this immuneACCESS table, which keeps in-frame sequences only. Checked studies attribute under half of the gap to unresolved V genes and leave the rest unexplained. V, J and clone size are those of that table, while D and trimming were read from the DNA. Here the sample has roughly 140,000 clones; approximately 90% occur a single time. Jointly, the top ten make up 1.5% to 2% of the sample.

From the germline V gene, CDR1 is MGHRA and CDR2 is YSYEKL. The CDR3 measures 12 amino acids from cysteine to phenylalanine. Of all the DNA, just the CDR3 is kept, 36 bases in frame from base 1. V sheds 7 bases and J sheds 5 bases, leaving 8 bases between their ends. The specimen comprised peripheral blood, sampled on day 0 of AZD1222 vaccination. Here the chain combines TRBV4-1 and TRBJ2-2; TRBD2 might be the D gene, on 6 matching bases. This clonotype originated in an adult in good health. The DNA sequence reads TGCGCCAGCAATCGGGGGACCGGGGAGCTGTTTTTT. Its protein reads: CASNRGTGELFF.